The 28 T cell receptor beta chains listed next were all sequenced from one sample in a study of cytomegalovirus exposure and HLA in healthy donors. 60 Vbeta and 13 Jbeta primers were used in PCR. The method was immunoSEQ multiplex PCR; TCRdb's version includes in-frame clones alone and lacks a portion of them. The sample has approximately 90,000 clones, 76% seen once. The specimen was PBMCs. These receptors originate from a man aged 35-49 years in good health and CMV-seronegative.

The chain employs TRBV18 and TRBJ1-6, with 7 bases identical to TRBD1. Germline V gene sequence: CDR1 KGHSH, CDR2 LQKENI. The CDR3 runs 15 residues. The ends lost 5 bases at V and 10 bases at J; junction bases unmatched: 11. CDR3 amino acids: CASSIGTDQWSPLHF. The CDR3 DNA is TGTGCCAGCTCAATCGGGACAGACCAATGGTCACCCCTCCACTTT.

The rearrangement links TRBV5-6 to TRBJ1-2; D is ambiguous. Germline lookup yields CDR1 SGHDT and CDR2 YYEEEE. The CDR3 is made up of 13 amino acids. V lost 0 bases to trimming and J lost 5 bases, with 8 bases between them. CDR3 bases: TGTGCCAGCAGCTTGGGGCAGGTATATGGCTACACCTTC. This translates into CASSLGQVYGYTF.

The chain carries TRBV5-4 and TRBJ2-7; D gene ambiguous. V was cut by 0 bases and J by 0 bases, with 4 bases left in between. CDR3 length: 13 residues. Germline V lookup: CDR1 SGHNT, CDR2 YYREEE (reference sequence). CDR3 in DNA: TGTGCCAGCAGCTTGGTATCCTCCTACGAGCAGTACTTC. Its protein is CASSLVSSYEQYF.

The gene calls are TRBV9 and TRBJ2-2; 9 nucleotides align to TRBD2. Germline V gives CDR1 SGDLS, CDR2 YYNGEE. V dropped 4 bases and J dropped 6; count of bases not matched to a gene: 4. This CDR3 is built from 14 residues. CDR3 region: CASSRSGGSGELFF. DNA for the CDR3: TGTGCCAGCAGCAGGAGCGGGGGGTCCGGGGAGCTGTTTTTT.

The chain recombines TRBV6-1 with TRBJ1-1, with D tentatively TRBD1 (6 bases). This CDR3 is built from 15 residues. Germline CDR1 and CDR2: MNHNS and SASEGT. V was trimmed by 6 bases and J by 0 bases, leaving 14 bases between them. The CDR3 coding sequence is TGTGCCAGCAGGTTACGGGGGGGCGTGAACACTGAAGCTTTCTTT. Amino acids: CASRLRGGVNTEAFF.

The table lists this clone with a few counts. CDR3 region: CASSMDSAQETQYF. CDR3 nucleotide sequence: TGCGCCAGCAGCATGGACAGTGCCCAAGAGACCCAGTACTTC. The chain joins TRBV5-1 to TRBJ2-5; D perhaps matches TRBD1 (6 bases). Germline V gene data show CDR1 as SGHRS and CDR2 as YFSETQ. The CDR3 is 14 residues long. Trimming took 4 bases from V and 1 from J, leaving 11 bases between them.

This clone occurred a few times. The gene calls are TRBV6-6 and TRBJ2-5; 15 bases map to TRBD2. J lost 11 bases, V lost 4 bases, and 8 bases had no gene match. Germline V gene sequence: CDR1 MNHNY, CDR2 SVGAGI (reference sequence). The CDR3 loop spans 15 amino acids. This chain's CDR3 is CASSSPGTSGGRQYF. The CDR3, as DNA: TGTGCCAGCAGTTCCCCTGGGACTAGCGGGGGGCGGCAGTACTTC.

This clone has a handful of counts. The chain employs TRBV4-2 and TRBJ1-1, with D maybe TRBD1 (5 bases). Germline CDR1 and CDR2: LGHNA and YNFKEQ. CDR3 size: 16 residues. Trimming shortened V by 0 bases and J by 2 bases, and 13 bases separated the two germline ends. CDR3 amino acids: CASSQDLGGGNTEAFF. The CDR3 DNA sequence: TGTGCCAGCAGCCAAGATCTGGGGGGGGGAAACACTGAAGCTTTCTTT.

In its sample, this clone was seen a few times. The gene calls are TRBV28 and TRBJ2-7, with a weak D call TRBD2 (7 bases). Germline assignment: CDR1 MDHEN and CDR2 SYDVKM. V was shortened by 6 bases and J by 3 bases, with 15 bases between the two germline ends. This CDR3 comprises 14 residues. The chain's CDR3 is CASRRGGDNYEQYF. The CDR3 DNA is TGTGCCAGCAGGAGAGGGGGGGACAACTACGAGCAGTACTTC.

The gene calls are TRBV2 and TRBJ1-5, with D possibly matching TRBD1 (6 bases). Trimming removed 6 bases at V and 7 bases at J, with 16 bases between. The CDR3 has 14 residues. Germline CDR1 reads SNHLY; CDR2 reads FYNNEI. The chain's CDR3 is CASRAPGAFQPQHF. CDR3 nucleotide sequence: TGTGCCAGCAGGGCGCCAGGGGCGTTCCAGCCCCAGCATTTT.

The sample holds one count of this clone. V usage is TRBV5-1 and J usage is TRBJ2-1; 8 bases are a match to TRBD2. There are 15 residues in the CDR3. Germline V CDR1 and CDR2: SGHRS, YFSETQ. The V and J ends lost 2 bases and 9 bases, in that order; junction bases with no gene match: 10. In nucleotides, the CDR3 is TGCGCCAGCAGCTTCCGGGGGGGGGCAAAGGTTGAGCAGTTCTTC. Protein sequence: CASSFRGGAKVEQFF.

The rearrangement links TRBV11-3 to TRBJ2-5; 11 positions agree with TRBD2. CDR1 and CDR2 (germline): SGHNT, YENEEA. CDR3 length: 14 residues. V trimming: 5 bases; J trimming: 5 bases; junction bases outside the gene matches: 4. CDR3 sequence reads: CASSPGLAGETQYF. As DNA, the CDR3 is TGTGCCAGCAGCCCCGGACTAGCGGGCGAGACCCAGTACTTC.

The chain is built from TRBV6-1 and TRBJ2-5, with D tentatively TRBD1 (5 bases). The DNA matches TRBJ2-7 better at its end, which makes the J call doubtful. Germline V gene sequence: CDR1 MNHNS, CDR2 SASEGT. This CDR3 has 13 amino acids. Here the CDR3 reads CASSIRGTYEQYF. The CDR3 region has the DNA TGTGCCAGCAGTATAAGGGGAACCTACGAGCAGTACTTC.

CDR3 nucleotides: TGCGCCAGCAGCCAAGATGGTGAAGGGGTTAATGAAAAACTGTTTTTT. It is translated as CASSQDGEGVNEKLFF. This sequence joins TRBV4-3 and TRBJ1-4; possible D gene TRBD1, 5 bases. CDR1 is LGHNA and CDR2 is YSLEER in the germline V gene. The V gene lost 0 bases and the J gene lost 4 bases, with 12 bases spanning the gap. The CDR3 consists of 16 residues.

This chain connects TRBV9 to TRBJ1-2; 9 bases agree with TRBD1. Trimming cost V 1 base and J 6 bases; bases outside gene matches: 4. The CDR3 is 14 amino acids. The germline V gene encodes CDR1 SGDLS and CDR2 YYNGEE. CDR3 in DNA: TGTGCCAGCAGCGTAACTGGGACAGGGAATGGCTACACCTTC. Encoded protein: CASSVTGTGNGYTF.

The chain has TRBV7-6 and TRBJ1-5, with no clear D. Trimming pared 4 bases from V and 5 bases from J, leaving 12 bases between. The CDR3 has 14 residues. The germline V gene encodes CDR1 SGHVS and CDR2 FNYEAQ. This chain's CDR3 is CASSSGFVDQPQHF. The CDR3 nucleotides read TGTGCCAGCAGCTCGGGATTCGTCGATCAGCCCCAGCATTTT.

This clone was picked up a small number of times. The rearrangement joins TRBV6-1 to TRBJ2-2; 12 positions agree with TRBD1. The CDR3 runs to 16 residues. After removal of 4 bases from V and 7 bases from J, the junction contained 7 bases not matched to a gene. The germline CDR1 and CDR2 sequences are MNHNS and SASEGT. This CDR3 is CASSVPGQGAGGELFF. The CDR3 coding sequence is TGTGCCAGCAGTGTGCCGGGACAGGGGGCTGGCGGGGAGCTGTTTTTT.

This chain uses TRBV7-9 with TRBJ1-6, with D maybe TRBD1 (5 bases). CDR3 length: 17 residues. Trimming left V 1 base short and J 0 bases short, with 10 bases between. Germline lookup yields CDR1 SEHNR and CDR2 FQNEAQ (reference sequence). The CDR3 is CASSLGQRSSYNSPLHF. CDR3 DNA sequence: TGTGCCAGCAGCTTAGGACAGAGGAGCTCCTATAATTCACCCCTCCACTTT.

DNA of the CDR3: TGTGCCAGCAGCCCCAAGTGGAGGCAAGAGACCCAGTACTTC. This encodes CASSPKWRQETQYF. V and J are TRBV5-6 and TRBJ2-5; tentative D call: TRBD2 (5 bases). This CDR3 is 14 amino acids long. V lost 4 bases and J 2 bases, leaving 12 bases between the germline ends. CDR1 is SGHDT, CDR2 YYEEEE, per germline. The whole variable domain, filled in from reference TRBV5-6 and TRBJ2-5, reads DAGVTQSPTHLIKTRGQQVTLRCSPKSGHDTVSWYQQALGQGPQFIFQYYEEEERQRGNFPDRFSGHQFPNYSSELNVNALLLGDSALYLCASSPKWRQETQYFGPGTRLLVL.

The chain carries TRBV10-3 and TRBJ1-1; TRBD1 aligns across 8 bases. The CDR3 covers 12 residues. Germline CDR1 is ENHRY and CDR2 is SYGVKD. Trimming cost V 7 bases and J 3 bases; bases outside gene matches: 1. The CDR3 loop reads CAIKQGDTEAFF. CDR3 in DNA: TGTGCCATCAAACAGGGGGACACTGAAGCTTTCTTT.

The rearrangement uses TRBV19 and TRBJ2-1; the match to TRBD2 covers 8 bases. This CDR3 spans 16 amino acids. Trimming cost V 4 bases and J 6 bases; bases outside gene matches: 11. Germline lookup yields CDR1 LNHDA and CDR2 SQIVND (reference sequence). DNA of the CDR3: TGTGCCAGTAGTAGGGACGGGGGGGCCGATATCAATGAGCAGTTCTTC. Translation gives CASSRDGGADINEQFF.

The V call is TRBV27, the J call TRBJ1-4; D is ambiguous. The CDR3 has 15 amino acids. V dropped 2 bases and J dropped 6 bases, with 13 bases sitting between them. Germline V gene sequence: CDR1 MNHEY, CDR2 SMNVEV (reference sequence). CDR3 bases: TGTGCCAGCAGTTTAGGAGGCACTGGGGATGAAAAACTGTTTTTT. It is translated as CASSLGGTGDEKLFF.

The chain couples TRBV7-2 to TRBJ1-2, with TRBD1 matching over 8 bases. V dropped 0 bases and J dropped 8; count of bases not matched to a gene: 8. The CDR3 is 15 amino acids. Germline CDR1 is SGHTA and CDR2 is FQGNSA. CDR3 in amino acids: CASSLATTGVGGYTF. As DNA, the CDR3 is TGTGCCAGCAGCTTAGCCACGACAGGGGTCGGGGGCTACACCTTC.

The chain recombines TRBV28 with TRBJ1-5, with D perhaps TRBD1 (5 bases). V dropped 2 bases and J dropped 16 bases, with 12 bases sitting between them. Looked up from germline, CDR1 is MDHEN and CDR2 is SYDVKM. CDR3 length: 11 residues. The CDR3, as DNA: TGTGCCAGCAGTTTAGGGGCCTCGAGCCATTTT. Amino acids: CASSLGASSHF.

As for this clone: The final CDR3 position lacks the conserved phenylalanine or tryptophan, pointing to a likely read error. The DNA is left out, because the CDR3 cannot be placed on it with certainty; the CDR3 is given as TCRdb lists it. The CDR3 sequence is CASSASGGGRAVRI. The chain uses TRBV6-1 and TRBJ1-1. In germline, CDR1 is MNHNS, CDR2 SASEGT. The CDR3 is made up of 14 amino acids, end residues included.

The CDR3 spells CASSFDREVQPQHF. CDR3 sequence (DNA): TGTGCCAGCTCATTTGACAGGGAGGTTCAGCCCCAGCATTTT. The chain employs TRBV18 and TRBJ1-5, with 7 bases fitting TRBD1. Germline trimming cut 5 bases from V and 6 bases from J; bases unmatched to any gene: 7. Germline values: CDR1 KGHSH, CDR2 LQKENI. The CDR3 runs 14 residues.

The CDR3 region has the DNA TGTGCCAGCAGTACCAGACTAGCTGTCGGGGAGCTGTTTTTT. This sequence encodes CASSTRLAVGELFF. The V and J genes are TRBV27 and TRBJ2-2; 7 bases match TRBD2. CDR1 is MNHEY, CDR2 SMNVEV, per germline (reference sequence). The length of the CDR3 is 14 residues. J was trimmed by 7 bases and V by 5 bases; bases with no gene match: 7.

The CDR3 reads CASSADRKGGYTF. The CDR3 DNA sequence: TGTGCCAGCAGTGCCGACAGAAAGGGAGGCTACACCTTC. The rearrangement joins TRBV6-1 to TRBJ1-2; TRBD1 is a possible D gene (5 bases). Germline loops: CDR1 MNHNS, CDR2 SASEGT. The CDR3 sequence is 13 residues long. Trimming shortened V by 4 bases and J by 8 bases, and 14 bases separated the two germline ends.